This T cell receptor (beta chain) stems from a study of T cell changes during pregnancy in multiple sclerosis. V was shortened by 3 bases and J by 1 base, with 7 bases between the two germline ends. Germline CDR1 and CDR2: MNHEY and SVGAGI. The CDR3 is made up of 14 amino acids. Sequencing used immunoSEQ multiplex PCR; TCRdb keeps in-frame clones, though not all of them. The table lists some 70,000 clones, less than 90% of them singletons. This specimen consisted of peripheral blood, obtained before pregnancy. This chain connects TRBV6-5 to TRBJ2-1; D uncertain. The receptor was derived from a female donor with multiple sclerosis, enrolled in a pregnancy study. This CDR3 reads CASSYGDSYNEQFF. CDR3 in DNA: TGTGCCAGCAGTTATGGAGATTCCTACAATGAGCAGTTCTTC.